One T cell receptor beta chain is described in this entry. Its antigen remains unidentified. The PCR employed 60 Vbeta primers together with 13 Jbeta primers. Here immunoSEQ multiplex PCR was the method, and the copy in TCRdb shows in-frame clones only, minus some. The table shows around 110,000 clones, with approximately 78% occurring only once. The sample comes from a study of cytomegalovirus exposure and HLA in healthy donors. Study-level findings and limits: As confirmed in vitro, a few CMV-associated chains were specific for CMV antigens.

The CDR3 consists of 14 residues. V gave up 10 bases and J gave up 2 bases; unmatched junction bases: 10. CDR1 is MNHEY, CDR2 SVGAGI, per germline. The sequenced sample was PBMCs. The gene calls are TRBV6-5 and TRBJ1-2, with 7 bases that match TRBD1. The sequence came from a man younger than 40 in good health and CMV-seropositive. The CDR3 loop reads CATILLTGNYGYTF. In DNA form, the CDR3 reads TGTGCCACCATCCTCCTGACAGGGAACTATGGCTACACCTTC.